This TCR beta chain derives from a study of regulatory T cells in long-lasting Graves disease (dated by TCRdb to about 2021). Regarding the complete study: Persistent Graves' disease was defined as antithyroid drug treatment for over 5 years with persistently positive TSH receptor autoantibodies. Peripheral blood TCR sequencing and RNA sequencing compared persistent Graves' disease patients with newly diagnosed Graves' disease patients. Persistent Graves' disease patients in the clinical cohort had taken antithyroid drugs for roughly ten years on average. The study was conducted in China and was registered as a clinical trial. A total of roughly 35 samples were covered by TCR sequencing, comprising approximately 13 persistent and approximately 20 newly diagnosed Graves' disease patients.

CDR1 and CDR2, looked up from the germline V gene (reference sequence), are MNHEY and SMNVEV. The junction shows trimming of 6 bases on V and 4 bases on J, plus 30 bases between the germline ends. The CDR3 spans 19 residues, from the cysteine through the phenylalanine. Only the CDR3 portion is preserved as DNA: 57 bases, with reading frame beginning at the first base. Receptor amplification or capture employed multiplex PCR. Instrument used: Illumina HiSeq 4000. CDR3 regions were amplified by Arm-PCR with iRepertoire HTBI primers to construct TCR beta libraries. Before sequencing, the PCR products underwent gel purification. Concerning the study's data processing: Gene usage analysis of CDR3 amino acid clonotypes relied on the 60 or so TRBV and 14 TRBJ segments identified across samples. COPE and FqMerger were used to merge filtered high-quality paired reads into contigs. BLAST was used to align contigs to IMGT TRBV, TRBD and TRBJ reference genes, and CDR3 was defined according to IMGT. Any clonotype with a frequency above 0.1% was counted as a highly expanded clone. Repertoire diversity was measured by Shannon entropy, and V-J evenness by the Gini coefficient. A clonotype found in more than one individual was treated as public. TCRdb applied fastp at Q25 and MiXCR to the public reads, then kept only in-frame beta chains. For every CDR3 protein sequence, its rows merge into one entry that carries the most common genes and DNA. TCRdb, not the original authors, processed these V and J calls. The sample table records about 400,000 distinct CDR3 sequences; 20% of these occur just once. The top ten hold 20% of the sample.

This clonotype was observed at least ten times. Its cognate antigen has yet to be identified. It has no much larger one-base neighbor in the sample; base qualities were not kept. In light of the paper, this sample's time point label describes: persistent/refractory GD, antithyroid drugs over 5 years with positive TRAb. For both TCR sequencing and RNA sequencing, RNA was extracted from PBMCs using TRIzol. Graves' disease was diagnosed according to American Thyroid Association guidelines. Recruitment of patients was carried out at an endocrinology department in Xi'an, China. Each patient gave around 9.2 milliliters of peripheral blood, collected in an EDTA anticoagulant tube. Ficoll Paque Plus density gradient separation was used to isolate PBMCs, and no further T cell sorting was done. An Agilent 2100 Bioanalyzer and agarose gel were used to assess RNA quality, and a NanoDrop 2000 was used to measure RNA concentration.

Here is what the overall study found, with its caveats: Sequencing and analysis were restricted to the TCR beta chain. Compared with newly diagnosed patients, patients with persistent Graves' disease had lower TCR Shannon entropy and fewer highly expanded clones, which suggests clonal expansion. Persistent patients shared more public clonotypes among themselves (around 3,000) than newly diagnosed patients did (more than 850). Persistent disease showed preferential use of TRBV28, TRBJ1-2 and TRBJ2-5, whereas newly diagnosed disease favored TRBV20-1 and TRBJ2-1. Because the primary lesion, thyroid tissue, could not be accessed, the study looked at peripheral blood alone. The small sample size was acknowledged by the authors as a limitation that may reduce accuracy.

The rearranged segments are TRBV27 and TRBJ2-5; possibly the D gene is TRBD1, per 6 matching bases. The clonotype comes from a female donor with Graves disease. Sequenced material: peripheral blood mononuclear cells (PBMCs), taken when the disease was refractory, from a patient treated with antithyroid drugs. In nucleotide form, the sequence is TGTGCCAGCAGCCTTAACCCGCCGCAACCGACAGGTTCCCGAGAGACCCAGTACTTC. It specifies CASSLNPPQPTGSRETQYF.